This TCR beta chain was retrieved from a study of cytomegalovirus exposure and HLA in healthy donors. Study-wide findings and caveats: The TCR clusters that emerged in the first cohort tended, a later analysis found, to co-occur in the approximately 110 validation repertoires. Specificity for CMV antigens was confirmed in vitro for a few of the CMV-associated chains. There were some 150 TCR beta chains listed as cytomegalovirus-associated.

Some clones are missing from TCRdb's copy, which holds only in-frame ones; the method was immunoSEQ multiplex PCR. The sample has about 170,000 clones; roughly 89% are singletons. As for this clone: Its antigen is currently unknown.

Separation from the roughly 700-subject first cohort characterized the roughly 120-subject validation cohort, to which the donors belonged. Per the germline V gene, CDR1 is LNHNV and CDR2 is YYDKDF (reference sequence). This CDR3 is 19 amino acids long. V was cut by 0 bases and J by 3 bases, with 22 bases left in between. This sequence joins TRBV15 and TRBJ2-3; tentatively, D is TRBD2 (6 bases). The specimen sequenced was PBMCs. The sequence was obtained from a woman in her 30s in good health and CMV-seronegative. The CDR3 DNA reads TGTGCCACCAGCAGAGATCCGTGGCGGGGACCTCTCGGTACAGATACGCAGTATTTT. Protein: CATSRDPWRGPLGTDTQYF.